Sequencing of this TCR beta chain was carried out in a study of metastatic and nonmetastatic thyroid tumors. Overall study findings and caveats: Versus benign nodules, malignant thyroid tumors reportedly had significantly higher TCR beta diversity, in blood and tumor.

All patients were treatment-naive before thyroid surgery. The authors' processing: Construction of a distant-metastasis classifier for papillary thyroid cancer relied on CDR3 differences across clinicopathological groups. TCRdb redid the clone calls on the PCR reads using MiXCR. The V and J calls follow TCRdb's processing rather than the paper's. The table has some 2,100 clones, approximately 11% seen once; the top ten hold over 13%. Germline V gene sequence: CDR1 SNHLY, CDR2 FYNNEI. Trimming cost V 2 bases and J 2 bases, with 6 bases left between them. This CDR3 is 13 amino acids long. Within the sample, this clone is medium-sized (0.01 to 0.1%). Its specificity is not known.

The chain carries TRBV2 and TRBJ2-5; no clear D gene. This TCR was sampled from a female donor with papillary thyroid cancer or a benign thyroid nodule (not recorded which). Some clones in this sample may be carry-over from other donors' samples. The sample taken for sequencing was tumor tissue. The CDR3 nucleotides are TGTGCCAGCAGTGAATCTAGACAAGAGACCCAGTACTTC. It codes for CASSESRQETQYF.